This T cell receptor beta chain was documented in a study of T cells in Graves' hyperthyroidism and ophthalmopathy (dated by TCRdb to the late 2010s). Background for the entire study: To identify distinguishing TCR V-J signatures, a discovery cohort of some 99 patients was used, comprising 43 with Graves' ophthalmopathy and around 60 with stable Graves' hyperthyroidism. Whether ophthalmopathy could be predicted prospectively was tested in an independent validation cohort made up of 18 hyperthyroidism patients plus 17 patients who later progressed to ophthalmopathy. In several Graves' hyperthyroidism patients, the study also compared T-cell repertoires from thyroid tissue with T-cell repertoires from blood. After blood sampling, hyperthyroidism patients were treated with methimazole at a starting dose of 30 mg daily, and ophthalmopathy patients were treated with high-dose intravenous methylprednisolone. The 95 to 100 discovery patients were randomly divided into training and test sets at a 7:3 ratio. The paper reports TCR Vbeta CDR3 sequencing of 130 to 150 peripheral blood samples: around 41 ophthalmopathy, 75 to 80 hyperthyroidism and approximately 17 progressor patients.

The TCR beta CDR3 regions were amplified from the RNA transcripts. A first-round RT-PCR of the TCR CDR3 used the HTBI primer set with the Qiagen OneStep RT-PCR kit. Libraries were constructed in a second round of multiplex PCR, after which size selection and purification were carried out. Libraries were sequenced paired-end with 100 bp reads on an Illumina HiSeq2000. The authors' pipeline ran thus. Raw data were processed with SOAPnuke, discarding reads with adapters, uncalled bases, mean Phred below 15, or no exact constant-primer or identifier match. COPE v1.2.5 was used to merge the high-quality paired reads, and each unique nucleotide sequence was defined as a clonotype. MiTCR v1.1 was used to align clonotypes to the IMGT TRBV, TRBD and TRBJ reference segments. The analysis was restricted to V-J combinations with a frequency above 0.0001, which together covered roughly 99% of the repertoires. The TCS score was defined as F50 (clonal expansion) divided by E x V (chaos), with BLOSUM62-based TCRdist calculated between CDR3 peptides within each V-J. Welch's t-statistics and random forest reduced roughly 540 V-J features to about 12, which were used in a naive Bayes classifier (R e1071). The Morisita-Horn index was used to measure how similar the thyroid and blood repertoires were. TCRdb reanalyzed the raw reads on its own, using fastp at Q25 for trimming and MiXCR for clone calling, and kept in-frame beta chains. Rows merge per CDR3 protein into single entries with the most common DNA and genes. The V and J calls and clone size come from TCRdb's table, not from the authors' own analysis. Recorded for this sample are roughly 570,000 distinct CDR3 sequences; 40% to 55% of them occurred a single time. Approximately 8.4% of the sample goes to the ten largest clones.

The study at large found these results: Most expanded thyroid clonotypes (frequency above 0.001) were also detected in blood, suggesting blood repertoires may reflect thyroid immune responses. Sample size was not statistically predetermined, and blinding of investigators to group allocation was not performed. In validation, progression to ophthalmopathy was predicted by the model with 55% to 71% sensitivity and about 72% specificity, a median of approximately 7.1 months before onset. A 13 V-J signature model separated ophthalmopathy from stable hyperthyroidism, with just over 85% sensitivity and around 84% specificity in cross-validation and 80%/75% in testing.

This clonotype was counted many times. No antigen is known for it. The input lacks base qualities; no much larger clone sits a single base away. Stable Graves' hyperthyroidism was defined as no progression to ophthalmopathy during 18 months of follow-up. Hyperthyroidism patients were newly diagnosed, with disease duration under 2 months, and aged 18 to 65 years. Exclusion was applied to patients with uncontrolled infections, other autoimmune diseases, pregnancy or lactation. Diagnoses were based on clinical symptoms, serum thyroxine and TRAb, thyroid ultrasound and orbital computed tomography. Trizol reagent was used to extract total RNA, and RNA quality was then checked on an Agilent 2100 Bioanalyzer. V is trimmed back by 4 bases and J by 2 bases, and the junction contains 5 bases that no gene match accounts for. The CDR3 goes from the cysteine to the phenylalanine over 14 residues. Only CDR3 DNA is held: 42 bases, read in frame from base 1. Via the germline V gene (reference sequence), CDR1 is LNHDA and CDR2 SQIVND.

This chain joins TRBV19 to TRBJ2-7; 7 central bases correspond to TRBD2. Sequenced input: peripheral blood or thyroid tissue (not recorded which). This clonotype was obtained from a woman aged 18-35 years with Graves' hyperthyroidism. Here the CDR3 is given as CASSRASGTYEQYF. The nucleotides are TGTGCCAGTAGTAGGGCTAGCGGCACCTACGAGCAGTACTTC.